Sequencing of this T cell receptor beta chain was carried out in a study of blood T cells in healthy people across ages. General observations from the study: In older individuals, TCR beta diversity per million T cells was lower, falling roughly linearly with age. Estimated diversity, derived from one million T cells, was regarded as an underestimate. There were more naive CD4+ cells and higher diversity in long-lived donors than in aged donors.

Germline lookup yields CDR1 SQVTM and CDR2 ANQGSEA. This CDR3 is 16 amino acids long. V trimming: 1 base; J trimming: 6 bases; junction bases outside the gene matches: 4. A sample-barcoded 5' primer and a J-beta primer mix were used in a second PCR of roughly 7 to 11 cycles. Sequencing yielded, for each sample, at least 3 million paired-end reads carrying CDR3. MiXCR, run by TCRdb on the 5' RACE reads, gives a single entry per CDR3 protein. The profile covers under 1 million distinct CDR3 sequences, with around 42% appearing a single time and approximately 20% taken by the ten largest. Comment on this clonotype: Antigen unknown.

The sample comprised blood. The receptor comes from a man between 60 and 75 years old in good health. This rearrangement joins TRBV29-1 to TRBJ2-2; TRBD2 matches at 14 bases. CDR3 sequence reads: CSVEGPGLAGAGELFF. CDR3 DNA sequence: TGCAGCGTTGAAGGGCCGGGACTAGCGGGGGCCGGGGAGCTGTTTTTT.